This T cell receptor beta chain was captured in a study of cytomegalovirus exposure and HLA in healthy donors. Study-level findings and limits: At a 0.05 false discovery rate, a later analysis found some 18,000 TCR beta sequences to be associated with HLA alleles.

Deletions cut 8 bases from V and 7 bases from J, with 21 bases between. Germline V gives CDR1 SQVTM, CDR2 ANQGSEA. The CDR3 spans 14 residues. 60 Vbeta and 13 Jbeta primers were used in PCR. TCRdb's table, derived via immunoSEQ multiplex PCR, lists solely in-frame clones and lacks some. The sample yields about 160,000 clones, around 84% seen once. This clone has just a few counts. Its antigen is unidentified. This receptor was obtained from a man in his late teens or twenties in good health and CMV-seronegative. Sequencing used PBMCs. The V call is TRBV29-1, the J call TRBJ2-1; D is possibly TRBD2 (6 bases). CDR3 amino acids: CSTRRDSPWNEQFF. As DNA, the CDR3 is TGCAGCACGAGACGGGACTCGCCTTGGAATGAGCAGTTCTTC.